This TCR beta chain was identified in a study of PD-L1 blockade in urothelial cancer. Background on the study: Blood analyses occurred 3 weeks (second dose) and 6 weeks post treatment start. Blood samples had a median of around 150,000 T cells.

Patients had locally advanced or metastatic urothelial carcinoma. This clone was recorded only once. This CDR3 region has 15 residues. Trimming took 5 bases from V and 5 from J, leaving 15 bases between them. Germline V gene sequence: CDR1 LNHDA, CDR2 SQIVND (reference sequence). Using immunoSEQ multiplex PCR, the repertoire was profiled, and TCRdb retains in-frame clones only, with some absent. The data contain approximately 70,000 clones, 85% to 90% of them singletons. The chain carries TRBV19 and TRBJ1-4, with a possible D match to TRBD1 (6 bases). The receptor's source is a man in his 60s with urothelial cancer. Here the sequenced sample was PBMCs, taken around atezolizumab (anti-PD-L1) treatment. The CDR3: CASSVGQTLNEKLFF. The DNA for the CDR3 is TGTGCCAGTAGTGTAGGACAGACCCTAAATGAAAAACTGTTTTTT.